Listed below are T cell receptor beta chains from one sample, sequenced in a study of blood T cell repertoires in COVID-19. Clones were sequenced by immunoSEQ multiplex PCR, and TCRdb holds only the in-frame ones, with some missing. The repertoire consists of roughly 150,000 clones, with around 74% occurring once and the leading ten covering around 3.4%. Sequencing was carried out using peripheral blood. The receptors originated from a woman aged 80 or older with acute or convalescent COVID-19. Each CDR3 is given with its conserved first and last residue. The D gene is left open where the match is weak. Only part of the rows carry a size: once, few, many, or a class if the clone is expanded.

D gene: -; J gene: TRBJ1-4; clone size: many; V gene: TRBV5-1; CDR3 protein: CASSSTATNEKLFF; CDR3 DNA: TGCGCCAGCAGCTCGACAGCAACTAATGAAAAACTGTTTTTT
D gene: -; J gene: TRBJ1-2; clone size: -; V gene: TRBV27; CDR3 protein: CASSLAGNGYTF; CDR3 DNA: TGTGCCAGCAGTTTAGCAGGGAATGGCTACACCTTC
D gene: -; J gene: TRBJ1-3; clone size: -; V gene: TRBV7-3; CDR3 protein: CASSLEQGFGNTIYF; CDR3 DNA: TGTGCCAGCAGCTTAGAGCAGGGTTTCGGAAACACCATATATTTT
D gene: -; J gene: TRBJ2-4; clone size: -; V gene: TRBV20-1; CDR3 protein: CSASAGGNIQYF; CDR3 DNA: TGCAGTGCTAGTGCAGGGGGGAACATTCAGTACTTC
D gene: TRBD2; J gene: TRBJ2-1; clone size: -; V gene: TRBV7-9; CDR3 protein: CASSPPASGRDRNEQFF; CDR3 DNA: TGTGCCAGCAGCCCACCCGCTAGCGGGAGGGATAGGAATGAGCAGTTCTTC
D gene: -; J gene: TRBJ2-7; clone size: -; V gene: TRBV28; CDR3 protein: CASSLWADSYEQYF; CDR3 DNA: TGTGCCAGCAGTTTATGGGCAGACTCCTACGAGCAGTACTTC
D gene: -; J gene: TRBJ1-5; clone size: -; V gene: TRBV20-1; CDR3 protein: CSASRRESNQPQHF; CDR3 DNA: TGCAGTGCTAGTCGCAGGGAATCAAATCAGCCCCAGCATTTT
D gene: TRBD1; J gene: TRBJ2-1; clone size: -; V gene: TRBV11-2; CDR3 protein: CASGGTGRSYNEQFF; CDR3 DNA: TGTGCCAGCGGGGGGACAGGGCGCTCCTACAATGAGCAGTTCTTC
D gene: -; J gene: TRBJ1-2; clone size: few; V gene: TRBV30; CDR3 protein: CAWRRGRGGYTF; CDR3 DNA: TGTGCCTGGAGGAGGGGGAGAGGGGGCTACACCTTC
D gene: TRBD1; J gene: TRBJ1-1; clone size: -; V gene: TRBV30; CDR3 protein: CAWADRGPAEAFF; CDR3 DNA: TGTGCCTGGGCCGACAGGGGGCCGGCTGAAGCTTTCTTT
D gene: -; J gene: TRBJ2-1; clone size: -; V gene: TRBV25-1; CDR3 protein: CASSLIAGGDNEQFF; CDR3 DNA: TGTGCCAGCAGCCTCATCGCGGGCGGGGACAATGAGCAGTTCTTC
D gene: -; J gene: TRBJ2-1; clone size: -; V gene: TRBV12-2; CDR3 protein: CASREGRSSYNEQFF; CDR3 DNA: TGTGCAAGTCGGGAGGGCAGGAGCTCCTACAATGAGCAGTTCTTC
D gene: TRBD2; J gene: TRBJ2-1; clone size: -; V gene: TRBV7-8; CDR3 protein: CASSFWTSGGPSSYNEQFF; CDR3 DNA: TGTGCCAGCAGCTTTTGGACTAGCGGGGGCCCGAGCTCCTACAATGAGCAGTTCTTC
D gene: TRBD2; J gene: TRBJ2-3; clone size: -; V gene: TRBV7-9; CDR3 protein: CASSLASTGGPEVYTQYF; CDR3 DNA: TGTGCCAGCAGCTTAGCCAGTACGGGAGGGCCGGAAGTATATACGCAGTATTTT
D gene: TRBD1; J gene: TRBJ2-7; clone size: -; V gene: TRBV28; CDR3 protein: CASLTRDRVGYEQYF; CDR3 DNA: TGTGCCAGCCTTACCCGGGACAGGGTCGGTTACGAGCAGTACTTC
D gene: TRBD2; J gene: TRBJ2-7; clone size: -; V gene: TRBV4-1; CDR3 protein: CASSQDRLAGGSEQYF; CDR3 DNA: TGCGCCAGCAGCCAAGATAGGCTAGCGGGAGGCAGCGAGCAGTACTTC